This TCR beta chain was sequenced for a study of identical twins. MiXCR, applied by TCRdb to the 5' RACE reads, yields one record per CDR3 protein. The data contain around 490,000 distinct CDR3 sequences, about 20% of them singletons. Trimming cost V 7 bases and J 3 bases, with 13 bases left between them. There are 13 residues in the CDR3. The V gene's germline CDR1 is SQVTM and CDR2 ANQGSEA. This clonotype was detected only a few times. This sample was also put to use in a study of yellow fever vaccine responses in identical twins.

This chain joins TRBV29-1 and TRBJ2-1; D remains unclear. Sample: CD4+ T cells sorted from blood. The TCR originated in a woman between 18 and 29 years old in good health. The CDR3 loop is CSAYGVYYNEQFF. The CDR3 region has the DNA TGCAGCGCCTATGGAGTATACTACAATGAGCAGTTCTTC.